This T cell receptor (beta chain) was identified in a study of tumor-infiltrating lymphocytes in localized non-small cell lung cancer. On this clone itself: Its antigen is not known.

Clones were read by immunoSEQ multiplex PCR, and TCRdb kept only the in-frame ones, dropping some. The repertoire includes some 17,000 clones, roughly 80% of them detected once, and about 6.4% sits in the top ten. The study, taken as a whole, reports: Different pieces of the same tissue were used for each assay.

The sequence was obtained from a human donor with non-small cell lung cancer. The sequenced sample was lung tumor tissue.

Here the CDR3 DNA reads TGTGCCATCAGTGAGTCGACCGTTTTTTCTATCGGCTACGAGCAGTACTTC. Its protein product is CAISESTVFSIGYEQYF. The genes are TRBV10-3 and TRBJ2-7; D remains unclear. CDR1 and CDR2 from the germline V gene are ENHRY and SYGVKD. CDR3 length: 17 residues. V dropped 0 bases and J dropped 3 bases, with 18 bases sitting between them.